This T cell receptor (beta chain) emerged from a study of T cell responses to AZD1222 COVID-19 vaccine. Assay: immunoSEQ multiplex PCR; the TCRdb copy retains only in-frame clones and omits some. The top ten clones hold 4.5% to 6.5% of a sample with 120,000 to 150,000 clones, 80% to 90% of them seen once. With respect to this clone: Its antigen remains unidentified.

In germline, CDR1 is SGHDT, CDR2 YYEEEE. The J segment lost 8 bases and the V segment lost 4 bases, leaving 8 bases of the junction unmatched. The CDR3 has 13 residues. Points from the study as a whole: Vaccine-associated CD4 TCRs ranged over spike, dominating at 160-218 and 743-854. Two AZD1222 administrations were followed by greater Spike-specific TCR breadth and depth. Donors in the cohort were predominantly white British and more often female, and clonal diversity was possibly underestimated. Baseline testing showed seropositivity in only a handful of AZD1222 recipients.

The V and J genes are TRBV5-6 and TRBJ1-2; the match to TRBD1 covers 7 bases. The material was peripheral blood, obtained on day 0 of AZD1222 vaccination. This receptor was identified in an adult in good health. This CDR3 reads CASSLDRQRGYTF. The CDR3 DNA reads TGTGCCAGCAGCCTGGACAGGCAGCGCGGCTACACCTTC.